Given below is one T cell receptor beta chain in context. Its antigen is currently unknown. This CDR3 has 16 amino acids. The V segment lost 5 bases and the J segment 4 bases; nucleotides outside the gene matches: 9. Germline V gene lookup returns CDR1 SEHNR and CDR2 FQNEAQ (reference sequence). These data are taken from a study of T cell responses to AZD1222 COVID-19 vaccine. The overall study: Pooled in the analysis were second doses at about 4 or about 12 weeks. Study outcomes and limitations: Researchers took repertoire samples only after the peak T cell response had come. Compared with day 0, the breadth and depth of the Spike-specific TCR repertoire rose significantly after two doses of AZD1222. The study reported that nearly half of spike-specific TCRs target unmutated variant regions.

Profiled with immunoSEQ multiplex PCR; TCRdb holds only in-frame clones, not every one. The sample comprises more than 150,000 clones, 70% to 90% of which are singletons, and roughly 6% rests with the top ten. The sample was peripheral blood, taken on day 0 of AZD1222 vaccination. The TCR was taken from an adult in good health. The J gene is TRBJ1-2, the V gene TRBV7-9; 11 positions agree with TRBD1. CDR3 DNA: TGTGCCAGCAGCGCTTGGACAGGGGGCTGGGGCTATGGCTACACCTTC. It encodes CASSAWTGGWGYGYTF. Together with reference TRBV7-9 and TRBJ1-2, the CDR3 gives the full variable domain: DTGVSQNPRHKITKRGQNVTFRCDPISEHNRLYWYRQTLGQGPEFLTYFQNEAQLEKSRLLSDRFSAERPKGSFSTLEIQRTEQGDSAMYLCASSAWTGGWGYGYTFGSGTRLTVV.